The 22 T cell receptor beta chains below were found in one sample sequenced in a study of cytomegalovirus exposure and HLA in healthy donors. The PCR used 60 Vbeta and 13 Jbeta primers. Measured with immunoSEQ multiplex PCR; TCRdb has only the in-frame clones, and not every one. The sample lists approximately 120,000 clones, 80% occurring once. Source material: PBMCs. These receptors came from a female donor in good health and CMV-seronegative.

The chain combines TRBV28 with TRBJ2-4; 12 bases map to TRBD2. The CDR3 is made up of 15 amino acids. Germline V lookup: CDR1 MDHEN, CDR2 SYDVKM. V shed 5 bases and J 4 bases; nucleotides not matched to a gene: 3. CDR3 in amino acids: CASSPSGGVKNIQYF. In DNA, the CDR3 is TGTGCCAGCAGTCCTAGCGGGGGGGTAAAAAACATTCAGTACTTC. The full variable domain, in which reference TRBV28 and TRBJ2-4 provide the parts outside the CDR3, is DVKVTQSSRYLVKRTGEKVFLECVQDMDHENMFWYRQDPGLGLRLIYFSYDVKMKEKGDIPEGYSVSREKKERFSLILESASTNQTSMYLCASSPSGGVKNIQYFGAGTRLSVL.

V is TRBV10-3 and J is TRBJ2-7, with D tentatively TRBD2 (6 bases). Germline values: CDR1 ENHRY, CDR2 SYGVKD. This CDR3 region has 13 residues. Trimming took off 1 base at V and 7 bases at J, with 11 bases between the two ends. The CDR3 region is CAISEFGTPEQYF. CDR3 nucleotides: TGTGCCATCAGTGAGTTTGGGACTCCGGAGCAGTACTTC.

The genes are TRBV2 and TRBJ2-5, with D unclear. Trimming took off 4 bases at V and 0 bases at J, with 6 bases between the two ends. Germline lookup yields CDR1 SNHLY and CDR2 FYNNEI. The CDR3 runs 13 residues. CDR3 nucleotides: TGTGCCAGCAGTGTTGACAACCAAGAGACCCAGTACTTC. Residues: CASSVDNQETQYF.

The J gene is TRBJ1-6, the V gene TRBV5-5; D not resolved. In germline, CDR1 is SGHKS, CDR2 YYEKEE (reference sequence). V dropped 4 bases and J dropped 9 bases, with 20 bases sitting between them. The CDR3 runs to 16 residues. CDR3 sequence (DNA): TGTGCCAGCAGCAAGCGCTTGTACGGGGATGCTTCACCCCTCCACTTT. Amino acids: CASSKRLYGDASPLHF.

The CDR3 sequence: CASRPRQDQPQHF. CDR3 nucleotide sequence: TGTGCCAGTAGACCCAGACAGGATCAGCCCCAGCATTTT. This sequence joins TRBV19 and TRBJ1-5; TRBD1 might be the D (6 bases). Trimming cost V 6 bases and J 5 bases, with 11 bases left between them. This CDR3 spans 13 amino acids. Per the germline V gene, CDR1 is LNHDA and CDR2 is SQIVND (reference sequence).

This clone was counted once. The genes are TRBV7-9 and TRBJ2-7; unclear D gene. V was cut by 0 bases and J by 3 bases, with 6 bases left in between. The CDR3 extends over 13 amino acids. Germline V gene data show CDR1 as SEHNR and CDR2 as FQNEAQ (reference sequence). CDR3 DNA: TGTGCCAGCAGCTTAGCCAACAGCTACGAGCAGTACTTC. Amino acid sequence: CASSLANSYEQYF.

CDR3 residues: CASSFTGLNEKLFF. The CDR3 DNA sequence: TGTGCCAGCAGCTTTACAGGTCTTAATGAAAAACTGTTTTTT. The rearrangement links TRBV7-2 to TRBJ1-4; a possible D gene is TRBD1 (5 bases). Germline values: CDR1 SGHTA, CDR2 FQGNSA. The CDR3 spans 14 residues. V was shortened by 3 bases and J by 4 bases, with 9 bases between the two germline ends. Supplemented by reference TRBV7-2 and TRBJ1-4, the full variable domain reads GAGVSQSPSNKVTEKGKDVELRCDPISGHTALYWYRQSLGQGLEFLIYFQGNSAPDKSGLPSDRFSAERTGGSVSTLTIQRTQQEDSAVYLCASSFTGLNEKLFFGSGTQLSVL.

The J gene is TRBJ1-2, the V gene TRBV11-2, with unresolved D. Germline V gene lookup returns CDR1 SGHAT and CDR2 FQNNGV. Trimming shortened V by 5 bases and J by 7 bases, and 14 bases separated the two germline ends. The CDR3 consists of 13 residues. The CDR3 is CASSPSSLSGYTF. The CDR3 bases are TGTGCCAGCAGCCCTTCGTCCCTCTCTGGCTACACCTTC.

This clone is a singleton in its sample. Additional DNA sequences in this sample encode the identical CDR3. V gene TRBV7-8 combines with J gene TRBJ2-5, with 9 bases aligning to TRBD1. The CDR3 length is 13 residues. Germline CDR1 is SGHVS and CDR2 is FQNEAQ. V trimming: 5 bases; J trimming: 5 bases; junction bases outside the gene matches: 3. The CDR3 sequence: CASSRDRGETQYF. In DNA form, the CDR3 reads TGTGCCAGCAGCCGAGACAGGGGGGAGACCCAGTACTTC.

The J gene is TRBJ1-1, the V gene TRBV5-1, with 9 bases that match TRBD1. The trim removed 4 bases at V and 0 bases at J, leaving 7 bases unmatched. The CDR3 consists of 16 residues. Germline CDR1 reads SGHRS; CDR2 reads YFSETQ. The CDR3: CASSPRTGAMNTEAFF. As DNA, the CDR3 is TGCGCCAGCAGCCCGCGGACAGGGGCTATGAACACTGAAGCTTTCTTT.

The J gene is TRBJ2-1, the V gene TRBV5-4; no clear D gene. Germline V CDR1 and CDR2: SGHNT, YYREEE (reference sequence). The CDR3 spans 13 residues. Trimming stripped 7 bases from V and 0 bases from J, with 8 bases between. The CDR3 reads CASFHSSYNEQFF. CDR3 coding DNA: TGTGCCAGCTTTCATAGCTCCTACAATGAGCAGTTCTTC.

The rearrangement uses TRBV4-2 and TRBJ1-2; 7 bases match TRBD1. The CDR3 extends over 14 amino acids. J lost 5 bases, V lost 5 bases, and 8 bases had no gene match. Germline V gives CDR1 LGHNA, CDR2 YNFKEQ. The CDR3 region has the DNA TGTGCCAGCAGCGAACCAGGGGACAGTTATGGCTACACCTTC. Protein: CASSEPGDSYGYTF.

This clone was counted a few times. This chain joins TRBV6-4 and TRBJ2-3, with D tentatively TRBD2 (7 bases). The V end lost 3 bases, the J end lost 2 bases, and 15 bases lay between the germline ends. Germline V gives CDR1 MRHNA, CDR2 SNTAGT. The CDR3 has 16 amino acids. CDR3 bases: TGTGCCAGCAGTGAGGCCGGGGGGCAACACACAGATACGCAGTATTTT. It is translated as CASSEAGGQHTDTQYF.

The chain couples TRBV10-3 to TRBJ2-3, with 9 bases lining up with TRBD2. The junction had 5 bases not matched to a gene; V was cut back by 10 bases and J by 0 bases. CDR1 is ENHRY, CDR2 SYGVKD, per germline. The CDR3 covers 14 residues. The chain's CDR3 is CASEAGGSTDTQYF. The CDR3, as DNA: TGTGCCAGCGAAGCGGGAGGTAGCACAGATACGCAGTATTTT.

CDR3 loop: CASSRTSGRAVGEQYF. DNA for the CDR3: TGTGCCAGCTCACGGACTAGCGGGAGGGCCGTGGGCGAGCAGTACTTC. The rearrangement joins TRBV18 to TRBJ2-7, with TRBD2 identical over 15 bases. Germline V gene sequence: CDR1 KGHSH, CDR2 LQKENI. The V segment lost 4 bases and the J segment 6 bases; nucleotides outside the gene matches: 7. The CDR3 runs to 16 residues.

The J gene is TRBJ1-1, the V gene TRBV5-1; D uncertain. Trimming cost V 4 bases and J 0 bases, with 10 bases left between them. This CDR3 spans 14 amino acids. Looked up from germline, CDR1 is SGHRS and CDR2 is YFSETQ. The CDR3 loop is CASSPTAMNTEAFF. The CDR3 nucleotides read TGCGCCAGCAGCCCTACCGCTATGAACACTGAAGCTTTCTTT.

The rearrangement links TRBV12-1 to TRBJ2-5; TRBD2 is the table's D call, not checked against the DNA. TRBV12-1 is tagged as a pseudogene. This CDR3 contains 16 residues. CDR3: CASSLRGGGALETQYF. In DNA form, the CDR3 reads TGTGCCAGCAGCCTCAGAGGCGGGGGGGCCTTGGAGACCCAGTACTTC.

The chain joins TRBV27 to TRBJ2-7, with D tentatively TRBD2 (6 bases). The CDR3 has 13 residues. V dropped 5 bases and J dropped 6 bases, with 14 bases sitting between them. Per the germline V gene, CDR1 is MNHEY and CDR2 is SMNVEV (reference sequence). The CDR3, as DNA: TGTGCCAGCAGTCGGAGGGGTCCTACCGAGCAGTACTTC. Encoded protein: CASSRRGPTEQYF.

The chain joins TRBV2 to TRBJ2-5; TRBD1 matches at 7 bases. This CDR3 has 14 residues. CDR1 is SNHLY and CDR2 is FYNNEI in the germline V gene. V lost 1 base to trimming and J lost 4 bases; unmatched junction nucleotides: 3. The CDR3 spells CASSEEGAGETQYF. For the CDR3, the DNA is TGTGCCAGCAGTGAAGAGGGGGCAGGAGAGACCCAGTACTTC.

This clone was picked up one time. This chain links TRBV28 with TRBJ1-1, with D possibly TRBD1 on 5 matching bases. The germline V gene encodes CDR1 MDHEN and CDR2 SYDVKM. V was shortened by 3 bases and J by 6 bases, with 11 bases between the two germline ends. The CDR3 has 13 residues. CDR3 sequence (DNA): TGTGCCAGCAGTTTTGCAGGGTTACCTGAAGCTTTCTTT. Translating gives CASSFAGLPEAFF.

The chain carries TRBV5-1 and TRBJ2-7, with 12 bases identical to TRBD2. Germline values: CDR1 SGHRS, CDR2 YFSETQ. The CDR3 spans 18 residues. Trimming at V came to 0 bases and at J to 6 bases, leaving 13 bases not matched to a gene. In nucleotides, the CDR3 is TGCGCCAGCAGCTTGGATTCTAGCGGGGGGGCCTGGAGTTCCGAGCAGTACTTC. Its translation: CASSLDSSGGAWSSEQYF.

The chain links TRBV12-5 to TRBJ2-5; 11 nucleotides match TRBD2. Germline CDR1 is LGHNT and CDR2 is FRNRAP. This CDR3 region has 19 residues. Trimming took 4 bases from V and 2 from J; bases not matched to a gene: 15. Written as DNA, the CDR3 is TGTGCTAGTGGTTCCCCCGGCCTAGCGGGGGGCCCTCGGCAAGAGACCCAGTACTTC. It encodes CASGSPGLAGGPRQETQYF. The complete variable domain, with remaining parts taken from reference TRBV12-5 and TRBJ2-5, reads DARVTQTPRHKVTEMGQEVTMRCQPILGHNTVFWYRQTMMQGLELLAYFRNRAPLDDSGMPKDRFSAEMPDATLATLKIQPSEPRDSAVYFCASGSPGLAGGPRQETQYFGPGTRLLVL.